This T cell receptor (beta chain) appears in the sequencing data of a study of radiotherapy plus CTLA-4 blockade in lung cancer. Only in-frame clones appear in the TCRdb table, and some are missing; sequencing was by immunoSEQ multiplex PCR. This sample has 78,000 or so clones, with 85% to 90% found just once. The sequenced sample was peripheral blood, obtained from a patient treated with radiotherapy plus ipilimumab. The receptor comes from a human donor with non-small cell lung cancer who had stable disease on radiotherapy plus ipilimumab.

CDR3 amino acids: CASGGLDSNYGYTF. The DNA for the CDR3 is TGTGCCAGCGGCGGGTTAGACTCTAACTATGGCTACACCTTC. The rearrangement joins TRBV2 to TRBJ1-2; D gene ambiguous. The germline CDR1 and CDR2 sequences are SNHLY and FYNNEI. The CDR3 is made up of 14 amino acids. Trimming removed 8 bases at V and 0 bases at J, with 13 bases between.